Below, 26 T cell receptor beta chains from the same sample are listed, as sequenced in a study of cytomegalovirus exposure and HLA in healthy donors. Amplification used 60 Vbeta primers and 13 Jbeta primers. Using immunoSEQ multiplex PCR, the repertoire was profiled, and TCRdb retains in-frame clones only, with some absent. The repertoire holds a few hundred thousand clones, about 74% seen once, with 1.8% in the top ten. Sample: PBMCs. All receptors come from a woman younger than 45 in good health and CMV-seronegative.

The CDR3 nucleotides are TGTGCCTGGGCGGCAGGGCTAAACTACGAGCAGTACTTC. It translates to CAWAAGLNYEQYF. The rearrangement links TRBV30 to TRBJ2-7; possibly TRBD1 for D (5 bases). Germline CDR1 reads GTSNPN; CDR2 reads SVGIG (reference sequence). The CDR3 sequence is 13 residues long. V gave up 5 bases and J gave up 3 bases, with 14 bases separating them.

The chain uses TRBV14 and TRBJ2-7; D possibly corresponds to TRBD2 (6 bases). The length of the CDR3 is 16 residues. Germline assignment: CDR1 SGHDN and CDR2 FVKESK. Trimming left V 4 bases short and J 0 bases short, with 16 bases between. CDR3 coding DNA: TGTGCCAGCAGCCGCACCGGGACTGAAAACTCCTACGAGCAGTACTTC. This sequence encodes CASSRTGTENSYEQYF.

The CDR3: CASSPTGDNSPLHF. CDR3 DNA sequence: TGTGCCAGCAGCCCGACAGGTGATAATTCACCCCTCCACTTT. The V gene is TRBV11-2, the J gene TRBJ1-6; a possible D gene is TRBD1 (6 bases). Trimming cost V 5 bases and J 5 bases, with 10 bases left between them. CDR3 size: 14 residues. Germline V gene data show CDR1 as SGHAT and CDR2 as FQNNGV.

The chain combines TRBV2 with TRBJ2-7; tentative D call: TRBD2 (5 bases). V lost 3 bases, J lost 5 bases, and 5 bases lay in between. Germline assignment: CDR1 SNHLY and CDR2 FYNNEI. There are 11 residues in the CDR3. CDR3 coding DNA: TGTGCCAGCAGTGATAGCGACGAGCAGTACTTC. Protein product: CASSDSDEQYF.

This sequence joins TRBV10-2 and TRBJ1-2, with 7 bases fitting TRBD1. Germline V gene sequence: CDR1 WSHSY, CDR2 SAAADI. The ends lost 3 bases at V and 8 bases at J; junction bases unmatched: 12. There are 15 residues in the CDR3. Here the CDR3 reads CASSDSGRGIWGYTF. CDR3 in DNA: TGCGCCAGCAGTGATTCGGGCAGGGGGATATGGGGCTACACCTTC.

The V call is TRBV18, the J call TRBJ2-7, with 7 bases identical to TRBD1. The ends lost 3 bases at V and 5 bases at J; junction bases unmatched: 7. CDR1 KGHSH and CDR2 LQKENI come from the germline V gene. The CDR3 loop spans 14 amino acids. The CDR3 nucleotides read TGTGCCAGCTCACCCCGGGACAGCGGTAACGAGCAGTACTTC. Translation gives CASSPRDSGNEQYF.

This clone was found many times. V is TRBV5-1 and J is TRBJ1-2; maybe TRBD1 (6 bases). This CDR3 region has 14 residues. Germline V gene lookup returns CDR1 SGHRS and CDR2 YFSETQ. V shed 5 bases and J shed 8 bases, with 19 bases lying between them. CDR3: CASRQGGGPEGYTF. The DNA of the CDR3 is TGCGCCAGCAGACAGGGTGGGGGACCGGAGGGCTACACCTTC.

With respect to this clone: A read error may produce the germline difference seen at one junction end. The chain joins TRBV19 to TRBJ1-4; 10 positions match TRBD1. The CDR3 length is 17 residues. Germline V gene sequence: CDR1 LNHDA, CDR2 SQIVND (reference sequence). CDR3: CDSSRQDRGRGNEKLFF. As DNA, the CDR3 is TGTGACAGTAGTCGCCAGGACAGGGGGAGAGGTAATGAAAAACTGTTTTTT.

This clone was counted a single time. The V and J genes are TRBV4-1 and TRBJ2-1; 7 nucleotides align to TRBD2. J was trimmed by 1 base and V by 4 bases; bases with no gene match: 7. There are 16 residues in the CDR3. The germline V gene encodes CDR1 MGHRA and CDR2 YSYEKL. CDR3 bases: TGCGCCAGCAGCCCCGCCCTAGCGGATTCCTACAATGAGCAGTTCTTC. This gives the protein CASSPALADSYNEQFF.

The V and J genes are TRBV4-1 and TRBJ2-3, with D possibly TRBD1 on 5 matching bases. The CDR3 is made up of 15 amino acids. Trimming took 0 bases from V and 2 from J, leaving 9 bases between them. The germline gives CDR1 MGHRA, CDR2 YSYEKL. The CDR3 sequence is CASSQEGLSTDTQYF. The CDR3 nucleotides read TGCGCCAGCAGCCAAGAGGGGCTATCCACAGATACGCAGTATTTT.

Comments on this clone: This specimen includes other DNA sequences encoding the same CDR3. The genes are TRBV18 and TRBJ2-5; D possibly corresponds to TRBD2 (5 bases). Trimming shortened V by 3 bases and J by 5 bases, and 13 bases separated the two germline ends. Germline V CDR1 and CDR2: KGHSH, LQKENI. The CDR3 sequence is 14 residues long. The CDR3 spells CASSPLAGGETQYF. CDR3 nucleotides: TGTGCCAGCTCACCCTTAGCTGGCGGGGAGACCCAGTACTTC.

V is TRBV6-5 and J is TRBJ2-1; D is possibly TRBD1 (7 bases). Germline V lookup: CDR1 MNHEY, CDR2 SVGAGI. V was trimmed by 6 bases and J by 7 bases, leaving 16 bases between them. The CDR3 runs to 14 residues. CDR3 DNA sequence: TGTGCCAGCAGGTCGTTACAGGGGAGGAATGAGCAGTTCTTC. As protein: CASRSLQGRNEQFF.

This chain links TRBV7-6 with TRBJ2-7; TRBD2 is a possible D gene (6 bases). The CDR3 runs 13 residues. CDR1 is SGHVS, CDR2 FNYEAQ, per germline. The ends were cut back, 5 bases at V and 3 bases at J, with 11 bases in the middle. The CDR3 DNA follows: TGTGCCAGCAGCCGGGAGCCTGTCTACGAGCAGTACTTC. Amino acids: CASSREPVYEQYF.

This clone has only a few counts. This may be a read error, as it is one base from a much larger clone. The CDR3 here is CASRPLVNTEAFF. CDR3 coding DNA: TGCGCCAGCAGACCACTGGTGAACACTGAAGCTTTCTTT. This chain links TRBV4-1 with TRBJ1-1; D is ambiguous. From germline, CDR1 is MGHRA and CDR2 YSYEKL. The germline V and J ends were trimmed by 6 bases and 0 bases, with 8 bases remaining between them. The CDR3 is 13 residues long.

The V gene is TRBV7-9, the J gene TRBJ2-3; a possible D gene is TRBD2 (5 bases). CDR1 and CDR2 (germline): SEHNR, FQNEAQ (reference sequence). This CDR3 contains 12 residues. The V end was cut by 4 bases, the J end by 6 bases, with 8 bases between. The DNA of the CDR3 is TGTGCCAGCAGCTACCCTAGCGATACGCAGTATTTT. Protein product: CASSYPSDTQYF.

This clone was detected only a few times. V is TRBV7-8 and J is TRBJ1-1; TRBD1 aligns across 8 bases. Germline lookup yields CDR1 SGHVS and CDR2 FQNEAQ. This CDR3 has 14 residues. V trimming: 5 bases; J trimming: 9 bases; junction bases outside the gene matches: 11. CDR3 nucleotide sequence: TGTGCCAGCAGCGGGGACAGGCAAAAATTGAAAGCTTTCTTT. Translated: CASSGDRQKLKAFF.

The genes are TRBV23-1 and TRBJ1-4, with TRBD1 matching over 10 bases. TRBV23-1 is noted as an ORF with a role that remains uncertain. This CDR3 spans 14 amino acids. V shed 3 bases and J 9 bases; nucleotides not matched to a gene: 4. CDR3 region: CASSHPGQGKKLFF. CDR3 nucleotides: TGCGCCAGCAGTCATCCGGGACAGGGGAAAAAACTGTTTTTT.

Regarding this clone: Germline and junction disagree at one end, which may indicate a read error. The chain links TRBV4-1 to TRBJ1-2, with TRBD1 matching over 7 bases. The CDR3 has 18 amino acids. CDR1 is MGHRA, CDR2 YSYEKL, per germline. CDR3 amino acids: CAISPQKFVQGFAYGYTF. DNA of the CDR3: TGCGCCATCAGCCCGCAGAAGTTTGTACAGGGGTTCGCCTATGGCTACACCTTC.

This clone was counted only a few times. The V call is TRBV6-5, the J call TRBJ1-2; D is uncertain. Trimming stripped 5 bases from V and 5 bases from J, with 12 bases between. This CDR3 spans 13 amino acids. The V gene's germline CDR1 is MNHEY and CDR2 SVGAGI. Written as DNA, the CDR3 is TGTGCCAGCAGTGGAGCGGGAATTTATGGCTACACCTTC. This gives the protein CASSGAGIYGYTF.

The V gene is TRBV19, the J gene TRBJ2-3; TRBD2 aligns across 9 bases. The CDR3 loop spans 16 amino acids. The trim removed 6 bases at V and 2 bases at J, leaving 9 bases unmatched. The germline CDR1 and CDR2 sequences are LNHDA and SQIVND (reference sequence). Here the CDR3 DNA reads TGTGCCAGTAGAGTCGCTAGCGGGGCCCTCACAGATACGCAGTATTTT. Protein sequence: CASRVASGALTDTQYF.

This clone was found once. V gene TRBV5-1 combines with J gene TRBJ2-5; 11 bases match TRBD2. The J call may be in error: the DNA end matches TRBJ2-7 better. The CDR3 has 16 residues. From germline, CDR1 is SGHRS and CDR2 YFSETQ. This CDR3 reads CASSYSLTSGSYEQYF. The DNA for the CDR3 is TGCGCCAGCAGCTACTCCCTAACTAGCGGGAGCTACGAGCAGTACTTC.

Remarks on this clone: At one end the junction does not follow the germline gene, possibly because of a read error. V usage is TRBV7-2 and J usage is TRBJ1-3; TRBD1 matches 7 bases. Germline-derived CDR1 and CDR2 are SGHTA and FQGNSA. The CDR3 is 17 amino acids. Here the CDR3 DNA reads TGTGTCAGCAGCCCCCACCACAGGGGAGCCTCTGGAAACACCATATATTTT. Translating gives CVSSPHHRGASGNTIYF.

This chain's CDR3 is CASTPGGVDYGYTF. The DNA for the CDR3 is TGTGCCAGCACCCCTGGGGGCGTTGACTATGGCTACACCTTC. J is TRBJ1-2 and V is TRBV2, with D possibly matching TRBD1 (6 bases). This CDR3 is 14 amino acids long. Trimming took off 7 bases at V and 3 bases at J, with 15 bases between the two ends. Germline V gene data show CDR1 as SNHLY and CDR2 as FYNNEI.

V is TRBV9 and J is TRBJ2-7, with 7 nucleotides matching TRBD2. Germline V gene data show CDR1 as SGDLS and CDR2 as YYNGEE. J was trimmed by 5 bases and V by 4 bases; bases with no gene match: 9. This CDR3 region has 14 residues. CDR3 in amino acids: CASSRPGLKDEQYF. CDR3 in DNA: TGTGCCAGCAGCAGACCGGGACTAAAAGACGAGCAGTACTTC.

The chain recombines TRBV19 with TRBJ2-1; maybe TRBD2 (5 bases). The germline V and J ends were trimmed by 3 bases and 6 bases, with 15 bases remaining between them. There are 15 residues in the CDR3. CDR1 is LNHDA, CDR2 SQIVND, per germline (reference sequence). CDR3 protein: CASSIRDPRGNEQFF. The CDR3 DNA reads as TGTGCCAGTAGTATTCGTGACCCTCGGGGCAATGAGCAGTTCTTC.

This chain links TRBV19 with TRBJ1-3; TRBD1 aligns across 7 bases. The CDR3 contains 16 residues. Germline values: CDR1 LNHDA, CDR2 SQIVND (reference sequence). Unmatched junction bases numbered 7, after V lost 1 base and J lost 4 bases. As DNA, the CDR3 is TGTGCCAGTAGTATAGCCAACAGGGGCCCCGGAAACACCATATATTTT. Protein product: CASSIANRGPGNTIYF. Looking up the rest from reference TRBV19 and TRBJ1-3 gives the full variable domain: DGGITQSPKYLFRKEGQNVTLSCEQNLNHDAMYWYRQDPGQGLRLIYYSQIVNDFQKGDIAEGYSVSREKKESFPLTVTSAQKNPTAFYLCASSIANRGPGNTIYFGEGSWLTVV.